This T cell receptor beta chain was sequenced in a study of blood T cell repertoires in COVID-19. Across the study: The study drew acute and convalescent COVID-19 samples from the United States, Italy and Spain. In each case, the material was cDNA or gDNA derived from T cells, B-cell-depleted T cells, or PBMCs.

Source study methods: Estimates of nucleated cell counts were drawn from the amplification of reference gene primers. Some clones are missing from TCRdb's copy, which holds only in-frame ones; the method was immunoSEQ multiplex PCR. The DNA gave D and trimming, while V, J and clone size come from that table. The table records 90,000 to 100,000 clones, approximately 80% of them present only once. This clone was detected only a few times. The source material was peripheral blood. The sequence was obtained from a man in his 70s with acute or convalescent COVID-19.

The CDR3 reads CATLWTGGGTNYGYTF. CDR3 coding DNA: TGTGCCACGCTATGGACAGGGGGAGGTACTAACTATGGCTACACCTTC. V is TRBV19 and J is TRBJ1-2; 10 bases map to TRBD1. The CDR3 is 16 amino acids. Trimming took 10 bases from V and 0 from J; bases not matched to a gene: 11. The V gene's germline CDR1 is LNHDA and CDR2 SQIVND (reference sequence).